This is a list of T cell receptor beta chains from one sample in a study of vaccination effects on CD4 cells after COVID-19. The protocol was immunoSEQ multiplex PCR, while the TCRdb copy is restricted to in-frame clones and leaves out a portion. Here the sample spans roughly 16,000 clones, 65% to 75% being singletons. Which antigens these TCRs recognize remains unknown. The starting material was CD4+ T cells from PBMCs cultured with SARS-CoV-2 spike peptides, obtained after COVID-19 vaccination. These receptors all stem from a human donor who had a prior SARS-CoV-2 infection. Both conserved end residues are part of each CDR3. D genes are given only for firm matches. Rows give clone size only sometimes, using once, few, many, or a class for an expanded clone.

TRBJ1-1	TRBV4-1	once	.	CASSQGFVGRGWTEAFF	TGCGCCAGCAGCCAGGGTTTTGTTGGTAGGGGTTGGACTGAAGCTTTCTTT
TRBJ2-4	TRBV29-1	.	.	CSVIEGASIIQYF	TGCAGCGTAATTGAAGGGGCCTCTATCATTCAGTACTTC
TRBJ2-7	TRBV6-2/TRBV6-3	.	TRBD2	CASSLIAGSYEQYF	TGTGCCAGCAGCCTCATAGCGGGGAGCTACGAGCAGTACTTC
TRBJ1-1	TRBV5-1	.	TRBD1	CASSLLAGGENTEAFF	TGCGCCAGCAGCTTGTTGGCAGGGGGGGAGAACACTGAAGCTTTCTTT
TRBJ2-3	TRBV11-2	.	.	CASSLDRSDTQYF	TGTGCCAGCAGCTTAGATCGATCGGATACGCAGTATTTT
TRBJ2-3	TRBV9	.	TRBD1	CASSAMRQGRLDTQYF	TGTGCCAGCAGCGCGATGCGACAGGGTCGATTAGATACGCAGTATTTT
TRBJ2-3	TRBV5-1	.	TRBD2	CASSFSGSNTQYF	TGCGCCAGCAGTTTTAGCGGGAGTAACACGCAGTATTTT
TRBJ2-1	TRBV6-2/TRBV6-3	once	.	CASSYGGSYNEQFF	TGTGCCAGCAGTTACGGCGGGTCATACAATGAGCAGTTCTTC
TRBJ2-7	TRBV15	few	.	CATSETGTFGVPIYEQYF	TGTGCCACCAGCGAGACCGGAACGTTTGGCGTACCGATATACGAGCAGTACTTC
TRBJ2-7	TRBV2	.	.	CASSYSRRPNEQYF	TGTGCCAGCAGTTATAGCCGGAGACCTAACGAGCAGTACTTC
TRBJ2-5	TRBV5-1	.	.	CASTLGDSGETQYF	TGCGCCAGCACCTTAGGAGACTCGGGGGAGACCCAGTACTTC
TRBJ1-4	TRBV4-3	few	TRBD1	CASSPGTGNYANEKLFF	TGCGCCAGCAGCCCGGGGACAGGGAATTATGCTAATGAAAAACTGTTTTTT
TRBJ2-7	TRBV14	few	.	CASSQGGSGAPYEQYF	TGTGCCAGCAGCCAAGGGGGTAGCGGCGCCCCCTACGAGCAGTACTTC
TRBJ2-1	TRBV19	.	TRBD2	CASRGSWAGGYEQFF	TGTGCCAGTAGAGGTAGTTGGGCGGGAGGGTATGAGCAGTTCTTC
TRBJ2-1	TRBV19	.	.	CASSIGNAYNEQFF	TGTGCCAGTAGCATCGGGAACGCTTACAATGAGCAGTTCTTC
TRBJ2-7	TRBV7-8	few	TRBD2	CASSFYRIPLAGGGYEQYF	TGTGCCAGCAGCTTCTACCGGATCCCTCTCGCGGGGGGGGGCTACGAGCAGTACTTC
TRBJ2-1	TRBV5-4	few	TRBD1	CASSLADRDNEQFF	TGTGCCAGCAGCTTGGCCGACAGGGACAATGAGCAGTTCTTC
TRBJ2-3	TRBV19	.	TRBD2	CASSRDYTTDTQYF	TGTGCCAGTAGTAGGGACTACACCACAGATACGCAGTATTTT
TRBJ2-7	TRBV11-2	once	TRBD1	CASSFRRQGTYEQYF	TGTGCCAGCAGCTTCCGGAGACAGGGAACCTACGAGCAGTACTTC
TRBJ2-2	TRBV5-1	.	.	CASSLEGGNTGELFF	TGCGCCAGCAGCTTGGAGGGCGGGAACACCGGGGAGCTGTTTTTT
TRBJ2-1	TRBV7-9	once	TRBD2	CASSLGLAYNEQFF	TGTGCCAGCAGCTTAGGACTAGCTTACAATGAGCAGTTCTTC
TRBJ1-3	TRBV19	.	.	CASLGGSGNTIYF	TGTGCCAGCCTAGGGGGCTCTGGAAACACCATATATTTT
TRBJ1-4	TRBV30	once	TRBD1	CAGDRGGFGGNEKLFF	TGTGCCGGAGACAGGGGAGGATTTGGGGGTAATGAAAAACTGTTTTTT
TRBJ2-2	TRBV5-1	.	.	CASSFGPRGTGELFF	TGCGCCAGCAGCTTTGGACCCAGAGGCACCGGGGAGCTGTTTTTT
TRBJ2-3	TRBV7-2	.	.	CASSISTDTQYF	TGTGCCAGCAGCATCTCAACAGATACGCAGTATTTT
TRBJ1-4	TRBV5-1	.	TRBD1	CASNIQGGFGEKLFF	TGCGCCAGCAACATTCAGGGGGGGTTTGGTGAAAAACTGTTTTTT
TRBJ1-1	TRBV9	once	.	CASSVVAAPNTEAFF	TGTGCCAGCAGCGTTGTGGCCGCGCCGAACACTGAAGCTTTCTTT
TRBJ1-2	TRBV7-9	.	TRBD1	CASSDYRGLGDGYTF	TGTGCCAGCAGCGATTACAGGGGGCTTGGTGATGGCTACACCTTC
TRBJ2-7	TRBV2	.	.	CASSSQAYEQYF	TGTGCCAGCAGTTCTCAGGCCTACGAGCAGTACTTC
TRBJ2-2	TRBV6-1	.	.	CASSEASLWRAARNTGELFF	TGTGCCAGCAGTGAAGCGTCCTTATGGCGAGCGGCTCGGAACACCGGGGAGCTGTTTTTT
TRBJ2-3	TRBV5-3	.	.	CARSFNTGLGTDTQYF	TGTGCCAGAAGCTTTAACACCGGTCTGGGCACAGATACGCAGTATTTT
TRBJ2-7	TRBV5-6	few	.	CASSLVLVAGRYEQYF	TGTGCCAGCAGCTTGGTTTTGGTGGCGGGAAGGTACGAGCAGTACTTC
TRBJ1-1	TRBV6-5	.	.	CASRDNPNTEAFF	TGTGCCAGCCGGGACAACCCGAACACTGAAGCTTTCTTT
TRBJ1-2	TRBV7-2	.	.	CASSLRGARGYTF	TGTGCCAGCAGCTTACGGGGGGCTAGGGGCTACACCTTC
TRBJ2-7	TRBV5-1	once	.	CASSLSAGSYEQYF	TGCGCCAGCAGCTTGTCGGCGGGATCCTACGAGCAGTACTTC
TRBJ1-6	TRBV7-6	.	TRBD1	CASSAGQASRGSPLHF	TGTGCCAGCAGCGCTGGACAGGCGTCGCGAGGGTCACCCCTCCACTTT
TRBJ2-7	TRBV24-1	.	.	CATSDGTGPWVSDEQYF	TGTGCCACCAGTGATGGCACAGGGCCCTGGGTGTCAGACGAGCAGTACTTC
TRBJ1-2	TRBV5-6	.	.	CASSPGDYGYTF	TGTGCCAGCAGCCCAGGGGACTATGGCTACACCTTC
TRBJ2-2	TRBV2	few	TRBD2	CASSPSSGGPRELFF	TGTGCCAGCTCCCCCTCTAGCGGGGGGCCCCGGGAGCTGTTTTTT
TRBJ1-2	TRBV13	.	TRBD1	CASSLVPGQSSQYYGYTF	TGTGCCAGCAGCTTAGTTCCGGGACAGTCCAGTCAATACTATGGCTACACCTTC
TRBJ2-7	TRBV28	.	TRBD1	CASNTPDRAYEQYF	TGTGCCAGCAATACCCCGGACAGGGCCTACGAGCAGTACTTC
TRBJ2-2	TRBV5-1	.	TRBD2	CASSLLANTNTGELFF	TGCGCCAGCAGCTTACTAGCGAACACGAACACCGGGGAGCTGTTTTTT
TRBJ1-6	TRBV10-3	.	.	CAISRTQEALHF	TGTGCCATCAGTAGAACTCAGGAGGCCCTCCACTTT
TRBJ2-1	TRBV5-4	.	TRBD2	CASRYRLAGLHEQFF	TGTGCCAGCAGATACCGACTAGCGGGATTACATGAGCAGTTCTTC
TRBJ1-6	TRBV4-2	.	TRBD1	CASSQGTGRYSPLHF	TGTGCCAGCAGCCAAGGGACAGGGAGGTATTCACCCCTCCACTTT
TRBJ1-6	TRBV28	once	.	CASSFGTRKVGYNSPLHF	TGTGCCAGCAGTTTCGGGACCCGAAAAGTGGGATATAATTCACCCCTCCACTTT
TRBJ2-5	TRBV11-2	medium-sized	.	CASRNRGPETQYF	TGTGCCAGCAGGAACCGGGGTCCAGAGACCCAGTACTTC
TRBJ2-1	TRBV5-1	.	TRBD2	CASSFNPGGPNEQFF	TGCGCCAGCAGCTTTAACCCGGGAGGGCCTAATGAGCAGTTCTTC
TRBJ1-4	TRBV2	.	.	CASSRTENEKLFF	TGTGCCAGCAGTAGAACAGAAAATGAAAAACTGTTTTTT
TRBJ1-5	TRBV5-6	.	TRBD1	CASSLWGQGHQPQHF	TGTGCCAGCAGCTTGTGGGGACAGGGGCATCAGCCCCAGCATTTT
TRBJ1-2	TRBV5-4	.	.	CASSPSTDPLYGYTF	TGTGCCAGCAGCCCTAGCACCGACCCTCTCTATGGCTACACCTTC
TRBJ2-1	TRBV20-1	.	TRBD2	CSASGWRLAGNYNEQFF	TGCAGTGCTAGTGGGTGGCGACTAGCGGGAAACTACAATGAGCAGTTCTTC
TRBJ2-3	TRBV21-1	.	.	CASSKSHTDTQYF	TGTGCCAGCAGCAAGTCGCACACAGATACGCAGTATTTT